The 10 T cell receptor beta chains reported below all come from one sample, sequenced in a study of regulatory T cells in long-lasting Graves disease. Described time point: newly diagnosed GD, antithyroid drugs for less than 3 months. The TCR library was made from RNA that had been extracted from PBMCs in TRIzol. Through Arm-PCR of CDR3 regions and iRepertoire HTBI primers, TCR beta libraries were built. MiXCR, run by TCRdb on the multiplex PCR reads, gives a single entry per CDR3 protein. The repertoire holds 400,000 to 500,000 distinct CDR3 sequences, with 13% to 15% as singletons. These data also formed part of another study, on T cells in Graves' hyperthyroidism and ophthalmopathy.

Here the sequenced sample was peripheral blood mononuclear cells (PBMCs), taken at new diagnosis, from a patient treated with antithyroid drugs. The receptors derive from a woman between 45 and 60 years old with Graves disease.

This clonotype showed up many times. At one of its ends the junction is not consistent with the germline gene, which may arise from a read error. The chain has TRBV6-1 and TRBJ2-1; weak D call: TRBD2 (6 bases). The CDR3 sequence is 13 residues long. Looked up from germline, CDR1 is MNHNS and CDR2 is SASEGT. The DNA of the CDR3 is TGTGCCAGCGGCAAGGGACTTTACACTGAGCAGTTCTTC. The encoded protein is CASGKGLYTEQFF.

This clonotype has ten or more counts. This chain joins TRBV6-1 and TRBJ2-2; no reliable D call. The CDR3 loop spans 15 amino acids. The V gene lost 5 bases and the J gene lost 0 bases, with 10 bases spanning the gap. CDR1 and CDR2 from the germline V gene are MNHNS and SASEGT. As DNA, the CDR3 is TGTGCCAGCAGTATCAGTAGGGCGAACACCGGGGAGCTGTTTTTT. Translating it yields CASSISRANTGELFF.

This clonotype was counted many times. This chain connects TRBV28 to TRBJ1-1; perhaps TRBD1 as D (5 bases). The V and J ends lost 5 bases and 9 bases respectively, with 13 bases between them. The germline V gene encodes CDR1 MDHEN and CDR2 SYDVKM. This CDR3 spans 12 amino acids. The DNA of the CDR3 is TGTGCCAGCAGTGTTCTGGGGCGGCAAGCTTTCTTT. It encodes CASSVLGRQAFF.

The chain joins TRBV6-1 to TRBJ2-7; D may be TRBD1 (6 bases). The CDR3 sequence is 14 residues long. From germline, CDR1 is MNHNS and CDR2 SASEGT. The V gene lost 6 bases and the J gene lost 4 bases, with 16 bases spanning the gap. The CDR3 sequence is CASSQGLDEYEQYF. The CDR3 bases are TGTGCCAGCAGCCAGGGGCTTGATGAGTACGAGCAGTACTTC.

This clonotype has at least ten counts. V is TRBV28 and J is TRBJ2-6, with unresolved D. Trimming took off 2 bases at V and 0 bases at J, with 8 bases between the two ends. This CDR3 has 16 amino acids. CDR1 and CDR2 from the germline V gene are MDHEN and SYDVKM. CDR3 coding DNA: TGTGCCAGCAGTTTAATTAAGAGCTCTGGGGCCAACGTCCTGACTTTC. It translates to CASSLIKSSGANVLTF.

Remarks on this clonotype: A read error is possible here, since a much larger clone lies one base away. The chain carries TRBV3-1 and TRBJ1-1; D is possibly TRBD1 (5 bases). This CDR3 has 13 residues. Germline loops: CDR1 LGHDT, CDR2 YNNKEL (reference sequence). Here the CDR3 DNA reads TGTGCCAGCAGCCTTTGGACAAACACTGGAGCTTTCTTT. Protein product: CASSLWTNTGAFF.

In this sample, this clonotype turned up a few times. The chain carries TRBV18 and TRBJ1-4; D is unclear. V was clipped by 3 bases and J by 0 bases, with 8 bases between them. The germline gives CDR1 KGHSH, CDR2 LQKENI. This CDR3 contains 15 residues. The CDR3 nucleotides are TGTGCCAGCTCACCGAGGACTACAACTAATGAAAAACTGTTTTTT. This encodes CASSPRTTTNEKLFF.

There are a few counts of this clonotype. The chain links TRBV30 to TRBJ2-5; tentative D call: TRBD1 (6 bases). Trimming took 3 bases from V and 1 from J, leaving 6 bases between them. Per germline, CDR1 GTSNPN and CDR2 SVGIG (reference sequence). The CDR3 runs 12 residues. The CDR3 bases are TGTGCCTGGAGGGACAGCCAAGAGACCCAGTACTTC. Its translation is CAWRDSQETQYF.

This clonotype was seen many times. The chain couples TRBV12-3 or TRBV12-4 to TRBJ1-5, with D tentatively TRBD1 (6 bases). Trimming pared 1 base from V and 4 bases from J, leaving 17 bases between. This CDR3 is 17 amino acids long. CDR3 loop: CASSLDLGTRQNQPQHF. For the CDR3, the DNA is TGTGCCAGCAGTTTAGACCTTGGGACAAGACAAAATCAGCCCCAGCATTTT.

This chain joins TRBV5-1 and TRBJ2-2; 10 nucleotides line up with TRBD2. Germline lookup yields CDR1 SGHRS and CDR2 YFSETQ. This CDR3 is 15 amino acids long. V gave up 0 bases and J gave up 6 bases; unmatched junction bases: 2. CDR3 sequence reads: CASSLALAGAGELFF. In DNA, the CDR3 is TGCGCCAGCAGCTTGGCCCTAGCGGGAGCCGGGGAGCTGTTTTTT. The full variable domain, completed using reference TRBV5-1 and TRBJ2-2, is KAGVTQTPRYLIKTRGQQVTLSCSPISGHRSVSWYQQTPGQGLQFLFEYFSETQRNKGNFPGRFSGRQFSNSRSEMNVSTLELGDSALYLCASSLALAGAGELFFGEGSRLTVL.